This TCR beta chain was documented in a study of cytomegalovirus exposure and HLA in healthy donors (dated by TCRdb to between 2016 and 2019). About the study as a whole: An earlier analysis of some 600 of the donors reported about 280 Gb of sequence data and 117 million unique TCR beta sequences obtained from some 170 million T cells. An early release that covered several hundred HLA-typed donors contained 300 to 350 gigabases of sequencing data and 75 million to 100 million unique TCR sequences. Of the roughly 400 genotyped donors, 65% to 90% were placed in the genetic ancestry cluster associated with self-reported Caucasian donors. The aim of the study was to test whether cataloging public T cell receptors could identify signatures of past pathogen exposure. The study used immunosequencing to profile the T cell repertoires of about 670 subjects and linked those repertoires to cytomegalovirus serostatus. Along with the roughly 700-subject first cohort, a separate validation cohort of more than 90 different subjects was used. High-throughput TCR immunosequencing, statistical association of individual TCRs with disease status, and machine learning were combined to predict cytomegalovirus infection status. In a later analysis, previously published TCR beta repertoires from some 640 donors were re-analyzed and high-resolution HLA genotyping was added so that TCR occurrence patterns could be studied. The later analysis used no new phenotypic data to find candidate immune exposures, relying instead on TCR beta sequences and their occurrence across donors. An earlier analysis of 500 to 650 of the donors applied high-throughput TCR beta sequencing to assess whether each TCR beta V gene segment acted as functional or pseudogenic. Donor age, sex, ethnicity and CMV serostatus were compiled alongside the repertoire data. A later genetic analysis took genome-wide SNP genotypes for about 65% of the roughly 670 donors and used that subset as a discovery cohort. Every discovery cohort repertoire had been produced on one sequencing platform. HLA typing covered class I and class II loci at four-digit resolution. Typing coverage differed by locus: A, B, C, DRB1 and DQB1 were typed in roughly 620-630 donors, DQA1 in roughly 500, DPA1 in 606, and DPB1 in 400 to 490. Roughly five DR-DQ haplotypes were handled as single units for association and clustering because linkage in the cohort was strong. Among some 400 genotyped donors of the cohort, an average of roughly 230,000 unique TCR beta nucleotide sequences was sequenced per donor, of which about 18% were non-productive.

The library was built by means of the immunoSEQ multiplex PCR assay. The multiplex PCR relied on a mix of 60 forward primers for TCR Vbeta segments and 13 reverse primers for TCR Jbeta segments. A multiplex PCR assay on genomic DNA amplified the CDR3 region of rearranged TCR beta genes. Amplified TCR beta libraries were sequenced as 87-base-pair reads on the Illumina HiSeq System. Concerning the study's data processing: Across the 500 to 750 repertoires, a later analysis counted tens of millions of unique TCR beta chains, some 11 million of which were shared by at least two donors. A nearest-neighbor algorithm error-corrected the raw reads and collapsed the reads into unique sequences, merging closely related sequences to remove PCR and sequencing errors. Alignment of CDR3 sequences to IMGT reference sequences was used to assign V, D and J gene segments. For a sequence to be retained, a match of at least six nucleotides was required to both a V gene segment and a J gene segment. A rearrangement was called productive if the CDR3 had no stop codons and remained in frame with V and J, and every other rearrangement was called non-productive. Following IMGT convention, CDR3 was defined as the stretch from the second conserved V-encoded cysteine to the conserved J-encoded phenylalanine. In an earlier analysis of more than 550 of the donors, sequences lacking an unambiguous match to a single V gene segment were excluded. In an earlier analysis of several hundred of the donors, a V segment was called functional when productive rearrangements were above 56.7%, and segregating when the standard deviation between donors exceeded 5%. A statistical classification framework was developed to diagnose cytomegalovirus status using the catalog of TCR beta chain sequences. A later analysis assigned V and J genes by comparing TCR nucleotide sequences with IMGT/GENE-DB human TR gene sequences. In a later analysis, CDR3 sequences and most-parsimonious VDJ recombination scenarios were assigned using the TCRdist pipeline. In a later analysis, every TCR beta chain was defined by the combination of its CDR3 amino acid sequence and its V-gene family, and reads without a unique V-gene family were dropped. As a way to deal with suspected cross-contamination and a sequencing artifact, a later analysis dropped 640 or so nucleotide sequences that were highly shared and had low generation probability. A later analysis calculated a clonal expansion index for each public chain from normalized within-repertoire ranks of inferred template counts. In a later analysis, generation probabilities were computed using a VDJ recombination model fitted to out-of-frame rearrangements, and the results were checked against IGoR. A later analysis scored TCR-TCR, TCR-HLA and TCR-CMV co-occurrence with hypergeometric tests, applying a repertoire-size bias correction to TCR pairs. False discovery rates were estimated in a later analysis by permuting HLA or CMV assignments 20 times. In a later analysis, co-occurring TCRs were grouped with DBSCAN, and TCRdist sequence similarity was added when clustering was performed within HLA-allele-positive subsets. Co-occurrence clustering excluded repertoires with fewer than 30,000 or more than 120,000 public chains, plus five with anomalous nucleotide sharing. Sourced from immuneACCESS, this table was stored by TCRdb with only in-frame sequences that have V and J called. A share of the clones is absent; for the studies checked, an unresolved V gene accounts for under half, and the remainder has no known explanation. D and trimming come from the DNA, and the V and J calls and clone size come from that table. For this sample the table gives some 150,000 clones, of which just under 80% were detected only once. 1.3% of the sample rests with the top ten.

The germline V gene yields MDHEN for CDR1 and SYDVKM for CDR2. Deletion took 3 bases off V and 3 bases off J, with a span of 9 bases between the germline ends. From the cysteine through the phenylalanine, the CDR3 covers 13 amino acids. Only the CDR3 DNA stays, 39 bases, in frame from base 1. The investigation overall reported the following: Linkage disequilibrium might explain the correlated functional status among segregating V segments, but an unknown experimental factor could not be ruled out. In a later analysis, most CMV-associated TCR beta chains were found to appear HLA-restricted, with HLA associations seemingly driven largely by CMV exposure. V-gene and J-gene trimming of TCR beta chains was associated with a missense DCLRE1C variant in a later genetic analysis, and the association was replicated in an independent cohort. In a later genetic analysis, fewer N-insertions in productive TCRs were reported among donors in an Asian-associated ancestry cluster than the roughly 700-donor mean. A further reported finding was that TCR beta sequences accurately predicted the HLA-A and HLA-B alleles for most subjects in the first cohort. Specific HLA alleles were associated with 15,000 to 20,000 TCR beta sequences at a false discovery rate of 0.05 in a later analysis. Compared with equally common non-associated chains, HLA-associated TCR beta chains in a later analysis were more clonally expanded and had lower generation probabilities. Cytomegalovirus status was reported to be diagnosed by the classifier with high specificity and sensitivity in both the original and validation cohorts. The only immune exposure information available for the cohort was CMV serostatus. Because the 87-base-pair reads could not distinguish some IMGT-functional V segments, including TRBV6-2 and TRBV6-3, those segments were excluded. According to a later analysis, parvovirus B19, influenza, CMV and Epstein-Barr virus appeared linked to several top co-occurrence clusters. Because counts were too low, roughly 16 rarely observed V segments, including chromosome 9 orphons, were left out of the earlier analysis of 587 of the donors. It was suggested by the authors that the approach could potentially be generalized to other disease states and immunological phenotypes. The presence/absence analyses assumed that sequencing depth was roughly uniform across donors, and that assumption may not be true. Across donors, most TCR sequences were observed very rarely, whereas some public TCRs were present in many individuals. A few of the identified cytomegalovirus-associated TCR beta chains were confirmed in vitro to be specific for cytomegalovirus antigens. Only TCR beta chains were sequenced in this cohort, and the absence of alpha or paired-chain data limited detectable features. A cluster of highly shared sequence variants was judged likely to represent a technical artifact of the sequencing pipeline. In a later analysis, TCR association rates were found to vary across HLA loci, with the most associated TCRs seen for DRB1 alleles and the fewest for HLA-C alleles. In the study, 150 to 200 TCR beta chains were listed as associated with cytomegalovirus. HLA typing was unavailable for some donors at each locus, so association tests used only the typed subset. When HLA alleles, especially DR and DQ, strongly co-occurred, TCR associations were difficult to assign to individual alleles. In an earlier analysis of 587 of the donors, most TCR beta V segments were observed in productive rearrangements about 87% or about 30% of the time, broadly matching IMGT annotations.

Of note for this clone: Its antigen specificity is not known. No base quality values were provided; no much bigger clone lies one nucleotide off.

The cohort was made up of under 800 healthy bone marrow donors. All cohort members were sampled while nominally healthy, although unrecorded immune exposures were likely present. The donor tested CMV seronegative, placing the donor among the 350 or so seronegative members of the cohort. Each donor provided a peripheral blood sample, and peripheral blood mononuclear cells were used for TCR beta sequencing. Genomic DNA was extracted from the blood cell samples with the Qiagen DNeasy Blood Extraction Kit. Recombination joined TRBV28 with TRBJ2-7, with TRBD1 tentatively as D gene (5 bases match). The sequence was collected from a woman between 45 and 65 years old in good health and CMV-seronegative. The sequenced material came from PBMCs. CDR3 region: CASSFTGYYEQYF. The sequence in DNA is TGTGCCAGCAGTTTCACAGGCTACTACGAGCAGTACTTC.